The source of this T cell receptor beta chain is a study of cytomegalovirus exposure and HLA in healthy donors. Participants comprised healthy donors of bone marrow. Worth noting for this clone: As yet, its antigen is unknown.

With 60 Vbeta and 13 Jbeta primers, the PCR was carried out. Sequencing was performed with immunoSEQ multiplex PCR; in TCRdb, only in-frame clones are kept and a portion is missing. The data contain about 160,000 clones, 75% to 80% of them seen just once; the ten biggest clones take up around 0.97%. V lost 1 base and J lost 0, with 11 bases in between. This CDR3 region has 15 residues. CDR1 is SQVTM, CDR2 ANQGSEA, per germline. Broader study findings: In an earlier analysis, most TCR beta V segments were productive about 90% or about 30% of the time.

This TCR derives from a woman aged 50 to 65 in good health and CMV-seropositive. The rearrangement links TRBV29-1 to TRBJ2-3, with a weak D call TRBD1 (5 bases). The specimen was PBMCs. The CDR3 sequence is CSVEGGAGSTDTQYF. The CDR3 nucleotides read TGCAGCGTTGAAGGTGGCGCAGGGAGCACAGATACGCAGTATTTT.